The next 13 T cell receptor beta chains were all read from a single sample in a study of blood T cell repertoires in COVID-19. The repertoire was sequenced with immunoSEQ multiplex PCR; TCRdb's copy has only in-frame clones and lacks some. The repertoire holds roughly 260,000 clones, roughly four fifths seen once, with around 5% in the top ten. What was sequenced was peripheral blood. These receptors all come from a woman in her seventies with acute or convalescent COVID-19.

The chain employs TRBV19 and TRBJ1-2; no definite D call. V was trimmed by 6 bases and J by 4 bases, leaving 21 bases between them. In germline, CDR1 is LNHDA, CDR2 SQIVND (reference sequence). CDR3 length: 16 amino acids. CDR3 residues: CASRSSPNPGGYGYTF. Written as DNA, the CDR3 is TGTGCCAGTAGAAGCTCCCCGAACCCCGGTGGCTATGGCTACACCTTC.

The chain links TRBV7-2 to TRBJ2-3; D gene ambiguous. This CDR3 is built from 11 residues. CDR1 and CDR2 from the germline V gene are SGHTA and FQGNSA. V was trimmed by 7 bases and J by 6 bases, leaving 8 bases between them. The CDR3 DNA reads TGTGCCAGCACCCTGGCCGATACGCAGTATTTT. This codes for CASTLADTQYF.

CDR3 loop: CASSNRAGYTF. The DNA of the CDR3 is TGTGCCAGCAGTAACAGAGCCGGCTACACCTTC. The gene calls are TRBV6-5 and TRBJ1-2; no clear D. This CDR3 has 11 residues. The germline V and J ends were trimmed by 5 bases and 8 bases, with 9 bases remaining between them. Germline CDR1 and CDR2: MNHEY and SVGAGI.

In this sample, this clone turned up a few times. This rearrangement joins TRBV5-8 to TRBJ1-5; D uncertain. This CDR3 is 14 amino acids long. Germline V CDR1 and CDR2: SGHTS, YDEGEE. V lost 3 bases and J lost 2, with 9 bases in between. CDR3 protein: CASSYITGNQPQHF. CDR3 sequence (DNA): TGTGCCAGCAGCTACATAACAGGCAATCAGCCCCAGCATTTT. The variable domain in full, with the rest retrieved from reference TRBV5-8 and TRBJ1-5, is EAGVTQSPTHLIKTRGQQATLRCSPISGHTSVYWYQQALGLGLQFLLWYDEGEERNRGNFPPRFSGRQFPNYSSELNVNALELEDSALYLCASSYITGNQPQHFGDGTRLSIL.

This rearrangement joins TRBV24-1 to TRBJ2-1; TRBD2 matches at 9 bases. This CDR3 is 15 amino acids long. V trimming: 9 bases; J trimming: 2 bases; junction bases outside the gene matches: 7. Germline values: CDR1 KGHDR, CDR2 SFDVKD. This CDR3 reads CATCSGGGAYNEQFF. The CDR3 DNA follows: TGTGCCACCTGCTCTGGCGGGGGGGCCTACAATGAGCAGTTCTTC.

This chain links TRBV2 with TRBJ1-5, with a tentative D call TRBD1 (6 bases). This CDR3 region has 15 residues. Germline V CDR1 and CDR2: SNHLY, FYNNEI. Trimming cost V 4 bases and J 0 bases, with 10 bases left between them. The CDR3 nucleotides are TGTGCCAGCAGTGCGGACAGAAGTAGCAATCAGCCCCAGCATTTT. Translation: CASSADRSSNQPQHF.

The chain employs TRBV5-1 and TRBJ2-2; D is possibly TRBD1 (6 bases). The CDR3 sequence is 13 residues long. The germline V gene has CDR1 SGHRS and CDR2 YFSETQ. Trimming took off 2 bases at V and 6 bases at J, with 8 bases between the two ends. The CDR3 reads CASSFQGSGELFF. CDR3 coding DNA: TGCGCCAGCAGCTTCCAGGGGTCCGGGGAGCTGTTTTTT.

The V call is TRBV2, the J call TRBJ1-1; maybe TRBD1 (5 bases). Germline assignment: CDR1 SNHLY and CDR2 FYNNEI. This CDR3 comprises 14 residues. V was shortened by 4 bases and J by 5 bases, with 14 bases between the two germline ends. The CDR3: CASSVWGVGTEAFF. CDR3 DNA: TGTGCCAGCAGTGTCTGGGGGGTCGGGACTGAAGCTTTCTTT.

V gene TRBV5-1 combines with J gene TRBJ2-7, with D uncertain. The CDR3 contains 12 residues. Trimming cost V 4 bases and J 3 bases, with 8 bases left between them. The germline gives CDR1 SGHRS, CDR2 YFSETQ. The CDR3 nucleotides read TGCGCCAGCAGCCGGTCCCACTACGAGCAGTACTTC. Protein product: CASSRSHYEQYF.

The rearrangement uses TRBV19 and TRBJ2-2; tentatively, D is TRBD1 (7 bases). Trimming stripped 10 bases from V and 2 bases from J, with 14 bases between. This CDR3 is built from 14 residues. Germline-derived CDR1 and CDR2 are LNHDA and SQIVND (reference sequence). The CDR3 DNA reads as TGTGCCACCAATCAGGGGGGAAACACCGGGGAGCTGTTTTTT. Its translation is CATNQGGNTGELFF.

J is TRBJ2-5 and V is TRBV3-1 (or the pseudogene TRBV3-2), with 13 nucleotides matching TRBD2. The ends lost 4 bases at V and 2 bases at J; junction bases unmatched: 4. The CDR3 contains 16 residues. Germline-derived CDR1 and CDR2 are LGHDT and YNNKEL (reference sequence). For the CDR3, the DNA is TGTGCCAGCAGCCGACTAGCGGGGGGCGGACAAGAGACCCAGTACTTC. Translating it yields CASSRLAGGGQETQYF.

The chain recombines TRBV6-2 or TRBV6-3 with TRBJ1-2, with D perhaps TRBD1 (6 bases). V lost 4 bases and J 5 bases, leaving 20 bases between the germline ends. From germline, CDR1 is MNHEY and CDR2 SVGEGT. The CDR3 loop spans 16 amino acids. The CDR3 coding sequence is TGTGCCAGCAGTTCATTCCGGGACATAGACCTTTATGGCTACACCTTC. Its translation is CASSSFRDIDLYGYTF.

V and J are TRBV5-1 and TRBJ2-5, with D perhaps matching TRBD1 (6 bases). Trimming shortened V by 4 bases and J by 1 base, and 11 bases separated the two germline ends. Germline CDR1 is SGHRS and CDR2 is YFSETQ. The CDR3 is 14 residues long. The CDR3 spells CASSRLTGQETQYF. CDR3 in DNA: TGCGCCAGCAGCCGATTGACAGGCCAAGAGACCCAGTACTTC. The variable domain in full, completed from reference TRBV5-1 and TRBJ2-5, reads KAGVTQTPRYLIKTRGQQVTLSCSPISGHRSVSWYQQTPGQGLQFLFEYFSETQRNKGNFPGRFSGRQFSNSRSEMNVSTLELGDSALYLCASSRLTGQETQYFGPGTRLLVL.